The 32 T cell receptor beta chains below come from one sample, sequenced in a study of technical replicates of blood from a few donors. Assay: immunoSEQ multiplex PCR; the TCRdb copy retains only in-frame clones and omits some. The sample holds 65,000 to 95,000 clones; 97% are singletons and the top ten take around 0.18%. The sequencing input was T cells isolated from PBMCs. Receptor source: a human donor in good health.

The chain uses TRBV6-5 and TRBJ1-6, with a tentative D call TRBD1 (5 bases). Looked up from germline, CDR1 is MNHEY and CDR2 is SVGAGI. The CDR3 totals 13 residues. Trimming removed 0 bases from V and 10 bases from J, with 7 bases in between. DNA of the CDR3: TGTGCCAGCAGTTACTCTAGACAGTCACCCCTCCACTTT. This codes for CASSYSRQSPLHF.

The chain carries TRBV28 and TRBJ1-2; TRBD1 aligns across 7 bases. This CDR3 has 12 amino acids. Trimming at V came to 5 bases and at J to 7 bases, leaving 4 bases not matched to a gene. Per germline, CDR1 MDHEN and CDR2 SYDVKM. In nucleotides, the CDR3 is TGTGCCAGCAGTCGGAACAGGGGTGGCTACACCTTC. Translating gives CASSRNRGGYTF.

The chain uses TRBV2 and TRBJ2-2, with D possibly being TRBD1 (6 bases). CDR1 and CDR2 from the germline V gene are SNHLY and FYNNEI. CDR3 length: 13 amino acids. V was pared by 6 bases and J by 4 bases, with 9 bases between. CDR3 protein: CASSRTVTGELFF. Written as DNA, the CDR3 is TGTGCCAGCAGCCGGACAGTCACCGGGGAGCTGTTTTTT.

J is TRBJ1-3 and V is TRBV25-1; 9 bases are a match to TRBD1. The germline V gene encodes CDR1 MGHDK and CDR2 SYGVNS. The CDR3 consists of 16 residues. J was trimmed by 4 bases and V by 1 base; bases with no gene match: 5. This CDR3 reads CASSESGQGWGNTIYF. For the CDR3, the DNA is TGTGCCAGCAGTGAATCGGGACAGGGATGGGGAAACACCATATATTTT.

CDR3 protein: CASSRRQAANQPQHF. The CDR3 nucleotides read TGTGCCAGCAGCCGTAGACAGGCCGCCAATCAGCCCCAGCATTTT. The chain uses TRBV28 and TRBJ1-5, with D possibly TRBD1 on 6 matching bases. The CDR3 extends over 15 amino acids. Germline CDR1 is MDHEN and CDR2 is SYDVKM. V was trimmed by 6 bases and J by 3 bases, leaving 15 bases between them.

This rearrangement joins TRBV19 to TRBJ1-5; possibly TRBD1 for D (6 bases). Germline CDR1 LNHDA, CDR2 SQIVND (reference sequence). This CDR3 has 16 amino acids. Trimming cost V 6 bases and J 4 bases, with 19 bases left between them. For the CDR3, the DNA is TGTGCCAGTAGGACGATCGGACAGTCAGCGAATCAGCCCCAGCATTTT. Protein product: CASRTIGQSANQPQHF.

This chain connects TRBV5-5 to TRBJ2-2; no clear D gene. In germline, CDR1 is SGHKS, CDR2 YYEKEE (reference sequence). The V end was cut by 0 bases, the J end by 7 bases, with 16 bases between. The CDR3 sequence is 16 residues long. CDR3 DNA sequence: TGTGCCAGCAGCTTGGTACCTAGTTCTCCGAGCGGGGAGCTGTTTTTT. This codes for CASSLVPSSPSGELFF.

This chain links TRBV4-1 with TRBJ2-3; a possible D gene is TRBD2 (6 bases). This CDR3 has 15 amino acids. V lost 2 bases and J lost 6, with 15 bases in between. Germline lookup yields CDR1 MGHRA and CDR2 YSYEKL. The CDR3 spells CASSQLTSGDDTQYF. As DNA, the CDR3 is TGCGCCAGCAGCCAATTAACTTCGGGGGACGATACGCAGTATTTT.

CDR3 protein: CASKPGLELYEQFF. Written as DNA, the CDR3 is TGTGCCAGCAAGCCGGGACTAGAGTTATATGAGCAGTTCTTC. The rearrangement joins TRBV6-6 to TRBJ2-1, with TRBD2 matching 8 bases. This CDR3 spans 14 amino acids. Germline V gives CDR1 MNHNY, CDR2 SVGAGI (reference sequence). V lost 7 bases, J lost 8 bases, and 10 bases stayed unmatched.

The V and J genes are TRBV4-1 and TRBJ2-5, with 7 bases lining up with TRBD1. Germline V gene data show CDR1 as MGHRA and CDR2 as YSYEKL. The J segment lost 2 bases and the V segment lost 3 bases, leaving 6 bases of the junction unmatched. The CDR3 runs to 15 residues. This chain's CDR3 is CASSQYPGQQETQYF. Here the CDR3 DNA reads TGCGCCAGCAGCCAGTACCCGGGACAGCAAGAGACCCAGTACTTC.

This chain connects TRBV4-1 to TRBJ2-2; TRBD2 matches 7 bases. Germline V gene sequence: CDR1 MGHRA, CDR2 YSYEKL. V was clipped by 0 bases and J by 12 bases; unmatched bases: 7. The CDR3 loop spans 14 amino acids. CDR3 sequence reads: CASSQDLRGTQLFF. The CDR3 region has the DNA TGCGCCAGCAGCCAAGATTTGCGGGGGACCCAGCTGTTTTTT.

This clone was seen once. V and J are TRBV9 and TRBJ2-7; no definite D call. Trimming pared 0 bases from V and 0 bases from J, leaving 10 bases between. CDR1 SGDLS and CDR2 YYNGEE come from the germline V gene. The CDR3 runs 15 residues. CDR3 region: CASSVGAQSSYEQYF. Written as DNA, the CDR3 is TGTGCCAGCAGCGTAGGGGCTCAAAGCTCCTACGAGCAGTACTTC. Supplemented by reference TRBV9 and TRBJ2-7, the full variable domain reads DSGVTQTPKHLITATGQRVTLRCSPRSGDLSVYWYQQSLDQGLQFLIQYYNGEERAKGNILERFSAQQFPDLHSELNLSSLELGDSALYFCASSVGAQSSYEQYFGPGTRLTVT.

DNA for the CDR3: TGTGCCATCAAGCTGGGGGAGGTTTGGAATGAGCAGTTCTTC. Residues: CAIKLGEVWNEQFF. V gene TRBV10-3 combines with J gene TRBJ2-1, with TRBD2 as a possible D gene (6 bases). With 7 bases removed from V and 7 bases from J, the gap between germline ends came to 17 bases. CDR1 is ENHRY, CDR2 SYGVKD, per germline. The CDR3 is 14 amino acids.

The chain recombines TRBV28 with TRBJ2-1; 9 nucleotides match TRBD1. This CDR3 region has 17 residues. V lost 4 bases and J lost 7; bases outside the gene matches: 14. Germline V lookup: CDR1 MDHEN, CDR2 SYDVKM. The CDR3 loop is CASSSPPGTGRANEQFF. The CDR3 region has the DNA TGTGCCAGCAGTTCGCCCCCCGGGACAGGGAGGGCAAATGAGCAGTTCTTC.

This chain connects TRBV9 to TRBJ1-3, with 11 bases aligning to TRBD1. Looked up from germline, CDR1 is SGDLS and CDR2 is YYNGEE. V lost 0 bases to trimming and J lost 8 bases; unmatched junction nucleotides: 4. This CDR3 is 15 amino acids long. DNA of the CDR3: TGTGCCAGCAGCGTAGCTGGGACAGGGGGACACACCATATATTTT. It encodes CASSVAGTGGHTIYF.

The chain carries TRBV10-3 and TRBJ2-1, with 11 bases aligning to TRBD1. V shed 10 bases, J shed 9 bases, and the junction held 8 bases outside the gene matches. The germline gives CDR1 ENHRY, CDR2 SYGVKD. The CDR3 is 13 amino acids. The CDR3 DNA sequence: TGTGCCAACCGTCCGGGACAGGGGGGTGAGCAGTTCTTC. It translates to CANRPGQGGEQFF.

V gene TRBV29-1 combines with J gene TRBJ2-5; 8 bases match TRBD2. The CDR3 runs 15 residues. The V gene end was trimmed by 1 base and the J gene end by 7 bases; junction bases not matched to a gene: 11. The V gene's germline CDR1 is SQVTM and CDR2 ANQGSEA. CDR3 protein: CSVEVGEGAGGTQYF. CDR3 nucleotide sequence: TGCAGCGTTGAAGTGGGGGAGGGCGCGGGAGGGACCCAGTACTTC.

CDR3 amino acids: CSVWDSTDTQYF. CDR3 sequence (DNA): TGCAGCGTTTGGGACAGTACAGATACGCAGTATTTT. The rearrangement uses TRBV29-1 and TRBJ2-3; 7 bases match TRBD1. The J segment lost 3 bases and the V segment lost 5 bases, leaving 2 bases of the junction unmatched. Per germline, CDR1 SQVTM and CDR2 ANQGSEA. This CDR3 has 12 residues.

DNA for the CDR3: TGTGCCAGCAGCTCCCGGGACAGTGGCGACCACCGGGGAGCTTTCTTT. Amino acid sequence: CASSSRDSGDHRGAFF. The V gene is TRBV7-6, the J gene TRBJ1-1; 7 nucleotides agree with TRBD1. CDR1 and CDR2 (germline): SGHVS, FNYEAQ. This CDR3 comprises 16 residues. Unmatched junction bases numbered 18, after V lost 4 bases and J lost 10 bases.

The rearrangement links TRBV13 to TRBJ2-7; the D gene is possibly TRBD2 (7 bases). The CDR3 is made up of 14 amino acids. The germline V gene encodes CDR1 PRHDT and CDR2 FYEKMQ (reference sequence). Deletions cut 4 bases from V and 9 bases from J, with 19 bases between. Here the CDR3 reads CASSWETTGGRQYF. The CDR3 nucleotides read TGTGCCAGCAGCTGGGAGACAACGGGGGGCAGGCAGTACTTC.

The chain combines TRBV11-1 with TRBJ2-1; TRBD1 aligns across 7 bases. With V trimmed by 5 bases and J by 6 bases, 7 bases remained unmatched. CDR1 is SGHAT and CDR2 is FQDESV in the germline V gene (reference sequence). CDR3 size: 14 residues. The CDR3, as DNA: TGTGCCAGCAGCCCTCCGGGACAGATCAATGAGCAGTTCTTC. Encoded protein: CASSPPGQINEQFF.

The chain has TRBV11-3 and TRBJ1-1, with D possibly matching TRBD1 (6 bases). V dropped 6 bases and J dropped 4 bases, with 12 bases sitting between them. The CDR3 is made up of 13 amino acids. Germline CDR1 and CDR2: SGHNT and YENEEA. CDR3 loop: CASSSGVATEAFF. Written as DNA, the CDR3 is TGTGCCAGCAGTTCAGGGGTCGCCACTGAAGCTTTCTTT.

This clone has a single count. This CDR3 reads CASSFTNRGELFF. For the CDR3, the DNA is TGTGCCAGCAGCTTCACAAACCGAGGGGAGCTGTTTTTT. The genes are TRBV7-2 and TRBJ2-2; D gene uncertain. V was pared by 3 bases and J by 8 bases, with 10 bases between. From germline, CDR1 is SGHTA and CDR2 FQGNSA. The CDR3 length is 13 residues.

This clone occurred once. The rearrangement joins TRBV5-1 to TRBJ2-7; 9 nucleotides line up with TRBD2. Germline V lookup: CDR1 SGHRS, CDR2 YFSETQ. This CDR3 has 16 residues. Trimming at V came to 1 base and at J to 6 bases, leaving 11 bases not matched to a gene. The DNA of the CDR3 is TGCGCCAGCAGCTTGCCGACCGTAGCGGGGGAGGGCGAGCAGTACTTC. Protein: CASSLPTVAGEGEQYF.

The chain joins TRBV5-1 to TRBJ1-3; maybe TRBD1 (5 bases). The V gene's germline CDR1 is SGHRS and CDR2 YFSETQ. The CDR3 is 15 residues long. With 6 bases removed from V and 4 bases from J, the gap between germline ends came to 17 bases. CDR3 protein: CASKSGGAGGNTIYF. CDR3 DNA: TGCGCCAGCAAATCTGGAGGGGCAGGCGGAAACACCATATATTTT.

In nucleotides, the CDR3 is TGCAGCGTTGGACTAGCGGGGGCATACTACAATGAGCAGTTCTTC. Amino acids: CSVGLAGAYYNEQFF. The V gene is TRBV29-1, the J gene TRBJ2-1; 12 bases are shared with TRBD2. CDR1 SQVTM and CDR2 ANQGSEA come from the germline V gene. Trimming took 4 bases from V and 3 from J; bases not matched to a gene: 4. This CDR3 contains 15 residues.

The chain employs TRBV27 and TRBJ1-4; D unclear. With 6 bases removed from V and 4 bases from J, the gap between germline ends came to 15 bases. Germline CDR1 and CDR2: MNHEY and SMNVEV (reference sequence). The CDR3 contains 15 residues. DNA of the CDR3: TGTGCCAGCAGCCCTGGAGGGAATATTAATGAAAAACTGTTTTTT. Amino acid sequence: CASSPGGNINEKLFF. The whole variable domain, filled in from reference TRBV27 and TRBJ1-4, reads EAQVTQNPRYLITVTGKKLTVTCSQNMNHEYMSWYRQDPGLGLRQIYYSMNVEVTDKGDVPEGYKVSRKEKRNFPLILESPSPNQTSLYFCASSPGGNINEKLFFGSGTQLSVL.

The rearrangement uses TRBV28 and TRBJ2-7; possible D gene TRBD2, 6 bases. Trimming removed 3 bases from V and 5 bases from J, with 11 bases in between. The CDR3 is 13 residues long. In germline, CDR1 is MDHEN, CDR2 SYDVKM. The CDR3 loop is CASSFQGGDEQYF. CDR3 bases: TGTGCCAGCAGTTTCCAAGGCGGGGACGAGCAGTACTTC.

J is TRBJ2-2 and V is TRBV13; unclear D gene. Trimming stripped 6 bases from V and 0 bases from J, with 8 bases between. Germline CDR1 reads PRHDT; CDR2 reads FYEKMQ (reference sequence). The CDR3 has 14 amino acids. The CDR3 reads CASRKLANTGELFF. CDR3 nucleotides: TGTGCCAGCAGAAAGCTGGCGAACACCGGGGAGCTGTTTTTT.

This sequence joins TRBV9 and TRBJ2-5; 11 nucleotides match TRBD2. This CDR3 is built from 17 residues. In germline, CDR1 is SGDLS, CDR2 YYNGEE. The junction had 10 bases not matched to a gene; V was cut back by 4 bases and J by 2 bases. CDR3 amino acids: CASSSPWTSGQQETQYF. As DNA, the CDR3 is TGTGCCAGCAGCTCCCCCTGGACTAGCGGGCAGCAAGAGACCCAGTACTTC.

This rearrangement joins TRBV14 to TRBJ2-5, with 12 bases matching TRBD2. The ends lost 2 bases at V and 5 bases at J; junction bases unmatched: 9. CDR3 length: 17 amino acids. CDR1 and CDR2 from the germline V gene are SGHDN and FVKESK. The CDR3 DNA reads TGTGCCAGCAGCCAACCTAAGACTAGCGGGAGCCTGGAGACCCAGTACTTC. Its protein is CASSQPKTSGSLETQYF.

This chain connects TRBV5-8 to TRBJ2-7; 9 bases are a match to TRBD2. The CDR3 sequence is 14 residues long. V shed 5 bases, J shed 1 base, and the junction held 4 bases outside the gene matches. Germline-derived CDR1 and CDR2 are SGHTS and YDEGEE. The CDR3 coding sequence is TGTGCCAGCAGGCGGAGCGGGGGGTCCTACGAGCAGTACTTC. It translates to CASRRSGGSYEQYF.